These 21 T cell receptor beta chains came from one sample sequenced in a study of radiotherapy plus CTLA-4 blockade in lung cancer. TCRdb's copy holds only in-frame clones and misses some; the assay was immunoSEQ multiplex PCR. Of some 62,000 clones in the sample, approximately 80% were seen once. Sequenced material: peripheral blood, taken from a patient treated with radiotherapy plus ipilimumab. The receptors come from a human donor with non-small cell lung cancer who had a complete response to radiotherapy plus ipilimumab.

The chain couples TRBV19 to TRBJ1-5; a possible D gene is TRBD1 (5 bases). Per germline, CDR1 LNHDA and CDR2 SQIVND (reference sequence). The CDR3 is 15 amino acids. V was trimmed by 4 bases and J by 3 bases, leaving 13 bases between them. As DNA, the CDR3 is TGTGCCAGTAGTACGGGGGTGGAGGACAATCAGCCCCAGCATTTT. Its translation: CASSTGVEDNQPQHF.

The gene calls are TRBV18 and TRBJ1-4; a weak D match, TRBD1 (5 bases). CDR1 KGHSH and CDR2 LQKENI come from the germline V gene. The V gene lost 0 bases and the J gene lost 5 bases, with 10 bases spanning the gap. The CDR3 loop spans 15 amino acids. The CDR3 region has the DNA TGTGCCAGCTCACCACCGATGGGGCGGAATGAAAAACTGTTTTTT. Translating gives CASSPPMGRNEKLFF.

This clone was recorded once. The chain combines TRBV6-5 with TRBJ1-4; possibly TRBD1 for D (5 bases). V was pared by 6 bases and J by 8 bases, with 19 bases between. Germline CDR1 MNHEY, CDR2 SVGAGI. The CDR3 consists of 15 residues. The CDR3 sequence is CASSLRGTEEEKLFF. Here the CDR3 DNA reads TGTGCCAGCAGCCTACGAGGGACCGAGGAGGAAAAACTGTTTTTT.

The chain has TRBV27 and TRBJ2-7; 9 positions match TRBD1. Germline V gene sequence: CDR1 MNHEY, CDR2 SMNVEV (reference sequence). The junction had 9 bases not matched to a gene; V was cut back by 5 bases and J by 4 bases. The CDR3 is 15 residues long. CDR3 region: CASSRSGTGTYEQYF. CDR3 DNA sequence: TGTGCCAGCAGTCGATCCGGGACAGGGACTTACGAGCAGTACTTC.

The chain uses TRBV14 and TRBJ2-2, with D perhaps matching TRBD1 (7 bases). The germline CDR1 and CDR2 sequences are SGHDN and FVKESK. The germline V and J ends were trimmed by 2 bases and 5 bases, with 15 bases remaining between them. The CDR3 has 16 residues. Here the CDR3 reads CASSQRGGAGTGELFF. The CDR3, as DNA: TGTGCCAGCAGCCAAAGAGGGGGCGCGGGGACCGGGGAGCTGTTTTTT.

The chain carries TRBV7-7 and TRBJ2-3; tentative D call: TRBD1 (6 bases). The germline V gene encodes CDR1 SSHAT and CDR2 FNYEAQ (reference sequence). The CDR3 is 14 residues long. CDR3 DNA sequence: TGTGCTAGCGCAACAGGGCCTAGCACAGATACGCAGTATTTT. Its protein is CASATGPSTDTQYF.

This CDR3 is CASSLGQGTAYEQYF. The CDR3 DNA is TGCGCCAGCAGCCTGGGACAGGGAACAGCCTACGAGCAGTACTTC. The chain recombines TRBV4-3 with TRBJ2-7; 9 bases align to TRBD1. This CDR3 spans 15 amino acids. CDR1 and CDR2 (germline): LGHNA, YSLEER. V shed 4 bases and J 2 bases; nucleotides not matched to a gene: 6.

The rearrangement links TRBV11-2 to TRBJ2-2; 9 bases are a match to TRBD2. V gave up 3 bases and J gave up 5 bases; unmatched junction bases: 7. The CDR3 spans 16 residues. Germline V CDR1 and CDR2: SGHAT, FQNNGV. The CDR3 nucleotides are TGTGCCAGCAGCTTGAATGTTGCGGGAGGGACCGGGGAGCTGTTTTTT. It codes for CASSLNVAGGTGELFF.

This clone came up once. The rearrangement links TRBV11-3 to TRBJ1-6, with D hard to call. The CDR3 loop spans 14 amino acids. CDR1 SGHNT and CDR2 YENEEA come from the germline V gene. Trimming left V 5 bases short and J 6 bases short, with 11 bases between. The CDR3 region is CASSRGESNSPLHF. CDR3 sequence (DNA): TGTGCCAGCAGCCGGGGAGAGAGTAATTCACCCCTCCACTTT.

The V and J genes are TRBV28 and TRBJ1-3; tentative D call: TRBD1 (6 bases). The CDR3 consists of 15 residues. V was shortened by 5 bases and J by 1 base, with 12 bases between the two germline ends. Germline values: CDR1 MDHEN, CDR2 SYDVKM. CDR3 nucleotide sequence: TGTGCCAGCAGTGAATATGGGACATCTGGAAACACCATATATTTT. Its protein product is CASSEYGTSGNTIYF.

The rearrangement uses TRBV5-1 and TRBJ2-7, with D perhaps given as TRBD1 or TRBD2 (5 bases each). There are 14 residues in the CDR3. The V and J ends lost 4 bases and 2 bases respectively, with 13 bases between them. CDR1 and CDR2 (germline): SGHRS, YFSETQ. Written as DNA, the CDR3 is TGCGCCAGCAGCAGGGACGATCGGGCCTACGAGCAGTACGTC. Its translation is CASSRDDRAYEQYV.

The chain employs TRBV12-5 and TRBJ2-5; 7 bases fit TRBD1. Germline V gene data show CDR1 as LGHNT and CDR2 as FRNRAP. The J segment lost 4 bases and the V segment lost 3 bases, leaving 2 bases of the junction unmatched. This CDR3 spans 13 amino acids. The CDR3 loop reads CASGLRGRETQYF. The CDR3 coding sequence is TGTGCTAGTGGTTTAAGGGGGCGAGAGACCCAGTACTTC.

This clone was detected once. The J gene is TRBJ2-3, the V gene TRBV27; no clear D. The CDR3 length is 12 residues. Germline assignment: CDR1 MNHEY and CDR2 SMNVEV (reference sequence). Trimming removed 6 bases at V and 0 bases at J, with 4 bases between. The CDR3 region has the DNA TGTGCCAGCAGGCGTAGCACAGATACGCAGTATTTT. Its translation: CASRRSTDTQYF.

The rearrangement joins TRBV7-6 to TRBJ1-1; D remains unclear. V was pared by 8 bases and J by 1 base, with 11 bases between. The CDR3 has 13 residues. The germline CDR1 and CDR2 sequences are SGHVS and FNYEAQ. CDR3: CASASDSNTEAFF. The CDR3 DNA reads TGTGCCAGCGCATCGGATTCGAACACTGAAGCTTTCTTT.

V and J are TRBV6-1 and TRBJ1-2; 7 bases map to TRBD1. Germline CDR1 and CDR2: MNHNS and SASEGT. The CDR3 is 15 residues long. The V and J ends lost 7 bases and 2 bases, in that order; junction bases with no gene match: 10. Written as DNA, the CDR3 is TGTGCCAGCACTGGAGGGGGCAGGGAAAACTATGGCTACACCTTC. Protein sequence: CASTGGGRENYGYTF.

The chain employs TRBV15 and TRBJ2-1; either TRBD1 or TRBD2 may fit D (5 bases each). This CDR3 region has 15 residues. CDR1 is LNHNV, CDR2 YYDKDF, per germline (reference sequence). V shed 4 bases and J shed 6 bases, with 16 bases lying between them. The CDR3 protein is CATSTGTQRINEQFF. DNA of the CDR3: TGTGCCACCAGCACCGGGACCCAAAGAATCAATGAGCAGTTCTTC.

The rearrangement uses TRBV28 and TRBJ1-3, with 8 bases identical to TRBD1. With 5 bases clipped from V and 4 bases from J, the junction kept 7 bases outside the gene matches. The CDR3 loop spans 15 amino acids. Germline CDR1 MDHEN, CDR2 SYDVKM. In DNA, the CDR3 is TGTGCCAGCAGTACACCACAGGGGGTGGGAAACACCATATATTTT. Its translation is CASSTPQGVGNTIYF.

The chain carries TRBV15 and TRBJ2-5; D is possibly TRBD2 (5 bases). The CDR3 runs to 16 residues. The germline CDR1 and CDR2 sequences are LNHNV and YYDKDF (reference sequence). Deletions cut 1 base from V and 1 base from J, with 13 bases between. The CDR3 reads CATSRAPEGFQETQYF. In nucleotides, the CDR3 is TGTGCCACCAGCAGAGCTCCAGAGGGTTTCCAAGAGACCCAGTACTTC.

This clone showed up just a few times. The V call is TRBV27, the J call TRBJ1-3; weak D call: TRBD1 (5 bases). The V gene's germline CDR1 is MNHEY and CDR2 SMNVEV (reference sequence). The CDR3 runs 15 residues. Trimming took 5 bases from V and 4 from J, leaving 15 bases between them. The CDR3 loop reads CASSPHGQEGNTIYF. In nucleotides, the CDR3 is TGTGCCAGCAGTCCGCATGGACAAGAGGGAAACACCATATATTTT.

This rearrangement joins TRBV7-8 to TRBJ2-3; TRBD2 aligns across 11 bases. The junction had 8 bases not matched to a gene; V was cut back by 6 bases and J by 0 bases. The length of the CDR3 is 17 residues. Germline loops: CDR1 SGHVS, CDR2 FQNEAQ. CDR3 amino acids: CASRLGTSGTSTDTQYF. CDR3 sequence (DNA): TGTGCCAGCAGATTGGGGACTAGCGGTACTAGCACAGATACGCAGTATTTT.

This rearrangement joins TRBV5-1 to TRBJ1-2; D might be TRBD1 (6 bases). Germline values: CDR1 SGHRS, CDR2 YFSETQ. This CDR3 has 15 residues. Trimming shortened V by 4 bases and J by 2 bases, and 15 bases separated the two germline ends. The CDR3, as DNA: TGCGCCAGCAGCCCGGAAACAGGGTTCAACTATGGCTACACCTTC. Residues: CASSPETGFNYGYTF. Based on the CDR3 plus reference TRBV5-1 and TRBJ1-2, the full variable domain is KAGVTQTPRYLIKTRGQQVTLSCSPISGHRSVSWYQQTPGQGLQFLFEYFSETQRNKGNFPGRFSGRQFSNSRSEMNVSTLELGDSALYLCASSPETGFNYGYTFGSGTRLTVV.